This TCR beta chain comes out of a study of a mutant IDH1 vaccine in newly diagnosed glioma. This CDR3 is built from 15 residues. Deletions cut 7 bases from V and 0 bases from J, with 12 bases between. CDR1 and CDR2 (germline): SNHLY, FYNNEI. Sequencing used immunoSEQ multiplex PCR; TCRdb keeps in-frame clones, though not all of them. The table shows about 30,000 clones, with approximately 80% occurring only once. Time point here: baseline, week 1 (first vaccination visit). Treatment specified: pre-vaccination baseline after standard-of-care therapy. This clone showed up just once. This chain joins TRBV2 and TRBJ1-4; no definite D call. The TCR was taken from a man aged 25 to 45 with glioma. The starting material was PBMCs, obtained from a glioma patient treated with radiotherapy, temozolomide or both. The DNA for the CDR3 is TGTGCCAGCACAACTGGACTGACAACTAATGAAAAACTGTTTTTT. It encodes CASTTGLTTNEKLFF.